Each of the 20 T cell receptor beta chains below was sequenced from the same sample in a study of blood T cell repertoires in COVID-19. Some clones are missing from TCRdb's copy, which holds only in-frame ones; the method was immunoSEQ multiplex PCR. The sample contains 200,000 to 300,000 clones, about 80% of which appear only once. The specimen sequenced was peripheral blood. The receptors shown here come from a human donor in a cohort sampled during active COVID-19.

The V call is TRBV4-2, the J call TRBJ1-4, with D uncertain. CDR1 and CDR2 (germline): LGHNA, YNFKEQ. V was trimmed by 3 bases and J by 6 bases, leaving 8 bases between them. There are 13 residues in the CDR3. CDR3 in amino acids: CASSQREDEKLFF. The DNA of the CDR3 is TGTGCCAGCAGCCAGCGCGAGGATGAAAAACTGTTTTTT.

The chain employs TRBV4-2 and TRBJ2-1; TRBD2 is a possible D gene (7 bases). The CDR3 contains 16 residues. CDR1 and CDR2 from the germline V gene are LGHNA and YNFKEQ. The V end was cut by 2 bases, the J end by 4 bases, with 15 bases between. This CDR3 reads CASSQMRGGNYNEQFF. Here the CDR3 DNA reads TGTGCCAGCAGCCAAATGAGGGGGGGCAATTACAATGAGCAGTTCTTC.

The V call is TRBV6-6, the J call TRBJ2-7, with 11 bases identical to TRBD2. The germline gives CDR1 MNHNY, CDR2 SVGAGI (reference sequence). Trimming took 4 bases from V and 5 from J; bases not matched to a gene: 7. CDR3 length: 15 amino acids. The CDR3 DNA sequence: TGTGCCAGCAGTTCGACACTAGCGGGAGCTAACGAGCAGTACTTC. This encodes CASSSTLAGANEQYF.

Written as DNA, the CDR3 is TGCAGCGTGACGACAGATCGGTATGGCTACACCTTC. Translated: CSVTTDRYGYTF. The chain links TRBV29-1 to TRBJ1-2; a possible D gene is TRBD1 (5 bases). V lost 6 bases, J lost 5 bases, and 13 bases lay in between. CDR1 SQVTM and CDR2 ANQGSEA come from the germline V gene. The CDR3 consists of 12 residues. Together with reference TRBV29-1 and TRBJ1-2, the CDR3 gives the full variable domain: SAVISQKPSRDICQRGTSLTIQCQVDSQVTMMFWYRQQPGQSLTLIATANQGSEATYESGFVIDKFPISRPNLTFSTLTVSNMSPEDSSIYLCSVTTDRYGYTFGSGTRLTVV.

The chain couples TRBV12-3 or TRBV12-4 to TRBJ2-1; D gene ambiguous. V was shortened by 2 bases and J by 9 bases, with 11 bases between the two germline ends. The CDR3 covers 13 residues. CDR3 DNA: TGTGCCAGCAGTTTACCTCGCCCCGGTGAGCAGTTCTTC. Translating it yields CASSLPRPGEQFF.

Remarks on this clone: The same CDR3 arises from other DNA sequences in this sample as well. The chain links TRBV6-1 to TRBJ1-1; D gene unclear. Trimming stripped 0 bases from V and 1 base from J, with 3 bases between. Looked up from germline, CDR1 is MNHNS and CDR2 is SASEGT. CDR3 length: 13 residues. CDR3 protein: CASSEARNTEAFF. Here the CDR3 DNA reads TGTGCCAGCAGTGAAGCGAGGAACACTGAAGCTTTCTTT.

The chain combines TRBV5-8 with TRBJ1-3; TRBD1 matches at 10 bases. CDR3 length: 15 residues. CDR1 SGHTS and CDR2 YDEGEE come from the germline V gene. V was clipped by 2 bases and J by 2 bases; unmatched bases: 1. In nucleotides, the CDR3 is TGTGCCAGCAGCTTCGGACAGGGGGCTGGAAACACCATATATTTT. As protein: CASSFGQGAGNTIYF.

This sequence joins TRBV20-1 and TRBJ2-7, with TRBD2 matching over 7 bases. The CDR3 sequence is 15 residues long. The germline V gene has CDR1 DFQATT and CDR2 SNEGSKA (reference sequence). V was pared by 3 bases and J by 2 bases, with 10 bases of the junction left unmatched. The CDR3: CSASLLRGSPYEQYF. In DNA, the CDR3 is TGCAGTGCTAGTCTTCTTCGCGGGAGTCCCTACGAGCAGTACTTC.

V gene TRBV5-1 combines with J gene TRBJ2-7, with TRBD1 matching 9 bases. V trimming: 0 bases; J trimming: 3 bases; junction bases outside the gene matches: 7. This CDR3 is built from 16 residues. The germline gives CDR1 SGHRS, CDR2 YFSETQ. The CDR3 here is CASSLVAGQGNYEQYF. The CDR3 region has the DNA TGCGCCAGCAGCTTGGTCGCGGGACAGGGAAACTACGAGCAGTACTTC.

The V call is TRBV5-1, the J call TRBJ2-3, with 8 bases that match TRBD1. Germline V gene lookup returns CDR1 SGHRS and CDR2 YFSETQ. The J segment lost 2 bases and the V segment lost 7 bases, leaving 9 bases of the junction unmatched. CDR3 length: 15 amino acids. CDR3 in amino acids: CASRAGGYYTDTQYF. The CDR3, as DNA: TGCGCCAGCCGAGCAGGGGGCTATTACACAGATACGCAGTATTTT.

V is TRBV10-2 and J is TRBJ2-3; D may be TRBD2 (5 bases). The germline V gene has CDR1 WSHSY and CDR2 SAAADI. V lost 3 bases to trimming and J lost 0 bases, with 7 bases between them. The CDR3 spans 14 residues. In DNA, the CDR3 is TGCGCCAGCAGTGATCGGGGTAGCACAGATACGCAGTATTTT. This encodes CASSDRGSTDTQYF.

This clone turned up a few times. This chain links TRBV19 with TRBJ2-1; tentatively, D is TRBD2 (5 bases). V was cut by 1 base and J by 8 bases, with 12 bases left in between. Germline-derived CDR1 and CDR2 are LNHDA and SQIVND (reference sequence). The CDR3 contains 14 residues. CDR3 amino acids: CASSIVSSSHEQFF. In DNA, the CDR3 is TGTGCCAGTAGTATAGTGTCTAGCAGTCATGAGCAGTTCTTC.

This chain links TRBV6-5 with TRBJ2-5; tentatively, D is TRBD2 (5 bases). Germline CDR1 MNHEY, CDR2 SVGAGI. Trimming took 5 bases from V and 7 from J, leaving 11 bases between them. The CDR3 has 12 residues. The CDR3 DNA sequence: TGTGCCAGCAGTAGAGGGAAAACGACCCAGTACTTC. It translates to CASSRGKTTQYF.

The V gene is TRBV5-4, the J gene TRBJ1-1; TRBD1 matches 8 bases. The CDR3 spans 14 residues. Trimming took 4 bases from V and 4 from J; bases not matched to a gene: 6. Germline-derived CDR1 and CDR2 are SGHNT and YYREEE (reference sequence). In nucleotides, the CDR3 is TGTGCCAGCAGCCCCAGGGGGCGCCCCACTGAAGCTTTCTTT. It yields the protein CASSPRGRPTEAFF. The whole variable domain, remainder taken from reference TRBV5-4 and TRBJ1-1, is ETGVTQSPTHLIKTRGQQVTLRCSSQSGHNTVSWYQQALGQGPQFIFQYYREEENGRGNFPPRFSGLQFPNYSSELNVNALELDDSALYLCASSPRGRPTEAFFGQGTRLTVV.

The rearrangement joins TRBV5-6 to TRBJ1-2; D might be TRBD1 (6 bases). Deletions cut 0 bases from V and 2 bases from J, with 11 bases between. This CDR3 contains 15 residues. Germline lookup yields CDR1 SGHDT and CDR2 YYEEEE. CDR3 loop: CASSLGGQGNYGYTF. The CDR3 coding sequence is TGTGCCAGCAGCTTGGGGGGACAAGGGAACTATGGCTACACCTTC.

The chain uses TRBV10-2 and TRBJ1-6; possible D gene TRBD1, 5 bases. Deletions cut 3 bases from V and 4 bases from J, with 13 bases between. Germline CDR1 reads WSHSY; CDR2 reads SAAADI. There are 16 residues in the CDR3. CDR3 sequence (DNA): TGCGCCAGCAGTGACGGAGGGGCACCGTATAATTCACCCCTCCACTTT. Protein product: CASSDGGAPYNSPLHF.

DNA for the CDR3: TGTGCCAGCAGTCGGACAGGGGGAAGCGCCCAGCATTTT. Translation gives CASSRTGGSAQHF. V gene TRBV6-5 combines with J gene TRBJ1-5; 10 positions agree with TRBD1. Per the germline V gene, CDR1 is MNHEY and CDR2 is SVGAGI. The V segment lost 5 bases and the J segment 11 bases; nucleotides outside the gene matches: 6. CDR3 length equals 13 residues.

The chain is built from TRBV6-6 and TRBJ1-2, with unresolved D. The V gene's germline CDR1 is MNHNY and CDR2 SVGAGI (reference sequence). The CDR3 covers 17 residues. Trimming shortened V by 5 bases and J by 4 bases, and 23 bases separated the two germline ends. CDR3 loop: CASSHPEWAKLSYGYTF. The CDR3 DNA sequence: TGTGCCAGCAGTCATCCCGAGTGGGCAAAACTCTCCTATGGCTACACCTTC.

The chain employs TRBV7-2 and TRBJ2-7; 9 nucleotides line up with TRBD2. Germline V lookup: CDR1 SGHTA, CDR2 FQGNSA. Germline trimming cut 5 bases from V and 4 bases from J; bases unmatched to any gene: 9. The CDR3 has 15 residues. The CDR3 DNA reads TGTGCCAGCAGCAAAAGCGGGGGGTCCCAGTACGAGCAGTACTTC. It codes for CASSKSGGSQYEQYF.

The CDR3 sequence is CASSLDAGGASVYEQYF. CDR3 nucleotides: TGTGCCAGCAGCTTAGATGCAGGGGGCGCATCCGTCTACGAGCAGTACTTC. This rearrangement joins TRBV7-9 to TRBJ2-7; 8 positions agree with TRBD1. The J segment lost 3 bases and the V segment lost 1 base, leaving 11 bases of the junction unmatched. CDR3 length: 17 amino acids. Germline assignment: CDR1 SEHNR and CDR2 FQNEAQ (reference sequence). The whole variable domain, remainder taken from reference TRBV7-9 and TRBJ2-7, is DTGVSQNPRHKITKRGQNVTFRCDPISEHNRLYWYRQTLGQGPEFLTYFQNEAQLEKSRLLSDRFSAERPKGSFSTLEIQRTEQGDSAMYLCASSLDAGGASVYEQYFGPGTRLTVT.